This record looks at one TCR beta chain sequence and its context. What it binds is not known. This record comes from a study of graft-versus-host responses after intestinal transplantation. In the study overall: Multivisceral, liver-intestinal, or isolated intestinal transplants were received by the recipients. Each recipient received anti-thymocyte globulin induction, then tacrolimus and steroids for roughly 3 years.

Points from the study as a whole: Early post-transplant declines in HvG were associated with peak levels of circulating GvH clones. Allografts of patients with graft-donor T cell macrochimerism showed high graft-versus-host to host-versus-graft clone ratios.

The table came from immunoSEQ multiplex PCR; TCRdb's copy has only in-frame clones and leaves some out. Of 95,000 or so clones listed, about 93% are singletons. V lost 1 base, J lost 4 bases, and 7 bases stayed unmatched. This CDR3 region has 16 residues. CDR1 is SGHAT, CDR2 FQNNGV, per germline. The clonotype comes from a human patient who received an intestinal transplant, so some T cells may come from the graft donor. The sequencing used PBMCs, collected 450 to 480 days after intestinal transplant. V is TRBV11-2 and J is TRBJ1-2, with TRBD1 matching 9 bases. The CDR3 bases are TGTGCCAGCAGCTTAGCCCGACAGGGGGGGGCCTATGGCTACACCTTC. It encodes CASSLARQGGAYGYTF. Filled out from reference TRBV11-2 and TRBJ1-2, the complete variable domain reads EAGVAQSPRYKIIEKRQSVAFWCNPISGHATLYWYQQILGQGPKLLIQFQNNGVVDDSQLPKDRFSAERLKGVDSTLKIQPAKLEDSAVYLCASSLARQGGAYGYTFGSGTRLTVV.